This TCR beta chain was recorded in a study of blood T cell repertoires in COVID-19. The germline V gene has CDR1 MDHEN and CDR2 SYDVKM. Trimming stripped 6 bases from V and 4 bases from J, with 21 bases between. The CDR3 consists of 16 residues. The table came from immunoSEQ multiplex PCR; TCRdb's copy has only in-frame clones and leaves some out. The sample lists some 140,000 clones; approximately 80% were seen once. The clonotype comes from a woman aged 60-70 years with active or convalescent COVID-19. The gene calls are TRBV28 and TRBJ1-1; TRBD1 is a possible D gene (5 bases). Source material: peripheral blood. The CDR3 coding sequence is TGTGCCAGCAGCCCGGGGGGTGCTATGATGGTCACTGAAGCTTTCTTT. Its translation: CASSPGGAMMVTEAFF.